Here is one T cell receptor (beta chain) with its context. This clone was seen a few times. No cognate antigen has been identified for it. The input lacks base qualities; no much larger clone sits a single base away. The sample originates from a study of beta chain features in type 1 diabetes (dated by TCRdb to the late 2010s). Describing the broader study: No differences in mean age, gender distribution, total cell number or subset yield were found between patients and healthy donors. A total of 90 million to 140 million sorted cells were examined across all samples, and RNA yield correlated strongly with the number of cells per subset. The study compared the TCRB repertoires of sorted circulating CD4+ T cell subsets in recently diagnosed type 1 diabetes patients with those in matched healthy donors. Naive and central memory subsets were obtained from all 28 donors, but regulatory and stem cell-like memory subsets were isolated from only 8 patients and roughly eight healthy donors.

Per the germline V gene, SGHTA is the CDR1 and FQGNSA is the CDR2. Counted from cysteine to phenylalanine, this CDR3 has 15 amino acids. The kept DNA is CDR3 alone, 45 bases in frame from the first base. Between the V and J ends, shortened by 5 bases and 1 base respectively, the junction contains 15 bases. The entire amount of isolated RNA was reverse transcribed using the High Capacity cDNA Reverse Transcription Kit, so the sequenced TCRB transcripts were expressed ones. Naive, central memory and regulatory T cell samples underwent deep immunoSEQ sequencing, averaging approximately 3.3 million total reads per sample. Sorted cells were lysed in RLT buffer, and RNA was extracted using DNase-treated RNeasy Micro or Mini kits according to cell number. To prevent cross-contamination, each cell subset was processed individually, whereas patient and healthy donor samples were processed jointly. TCRB sequences were amplified from cDNA with the immunoSEQ multiplex PCR, producing 87-bp fragments spanning the CDR3 region. Sequencing of the amplicons was done on the Illumina HiSeq platform. The authors processed their data as follows. Synthetic template baselines were used to correct PCR bias computationally, reads within Hamming distance 2 were collapsed, and singletons that could not be merged were discarded. By aligning reads against IMGT, V, D and J genes, CDR3 length, and insertions or deletions at six rearrangement sites were assigned. Clonotype counts were normalized to sorted cell number within each subset before computing true diversity and Gini coefficients with the tcR R package. The overlap coefficient, calculated on TCRB nucleotide sequences, was used to quantify repertoire sharing. Out-of-frame TCRB sequences from naive cells were analyzed to stand in for the pre-selection repertoire. TCRdb limited this immuneACCESS table to in-frame rearrangements with V and J called. A share of clones is missing; checked studies link under half to unresolved V genes, and the rest is unexplained. That table supplies the V and J calls and clone size; D and trimming were determined from the DNA. Across this sample there are 200,000 to 250,000 clones, with approximately 14% seen only once. Of the sample, about 0.019% falls within the top ten clones.

From each donor, a single peripheral blood sample of around 120 mL on average was drawn into heparinised tubes. A BD FACSAria II and a panel including CD45RO, CCR7, CD25, CD127, CD95 and CD27 were used to sort naive, central memory, regulatory and stem cell-like memory CD4+ T cells. Purity was above 95% for every sorted population. PBMCs were isolated immediately by Lymphoprep density gradient centrifugation and stained directly without culture. Samples were stained and sorted in pairs, with one healthy donor and one patient per experiment, so that batch effects were minimized. Points the paper makes about the study in general: Naive, central memory and regulatory TCRB repertoires appeared more similar among patients than among healthy donors. A moderate but significant shortening of TCRB CDR3 length was observed in type 1 diabetes patients in all four CD4+ subsets. PCR may preferentially amplify shorter templates, but because patient and control samples were amplified and corrected together, any resulting skew would affect both groups equally. Sequencing cDNA rather than genomic DNA could over-represent highly expressing activated cells, although activation and CD3 levels did not differ between groups. Only small numbers of individuals were included in the HLA sub-analyses, which left unresolved whether HLA type had any influence on TCRB rearrangement. At VDJ recombination sites, type 1 diabetes patients had fewer insertions and more deleted nucleotides, which implies abnormalities in thymic rearrangement.

The chain employs TRBV7-2 and TRBJ2-7; the D gene is perhaps TRBD1, on 5 matching bases. The sample comprised naive CD4+ T cells from blood. The sample's cell subset or site label, in plain terms: true naive CD4+ T cells. The receptor's source is a man aged 25 to 40 with type 1 diabetes. The CDR3 reads as follows: CASSQTARRSYEQYF. The DNA sequence reads TGTGCCAGCAGCCAGACAGCACGACGATCCTACGAGCAGTACTTC.